This TCR beta chain was found in a study of CD8+CD57+ T cells in acquired aplastic anemia. At the level of the study: The average for DNA from sorted CD4+ and CD8+ cells was roughly 3 ug.

From germline, CDR1 is DFQATT and CDR2 SNEGSKA (reference sequence). The CDR3 loop spans 14 amino acids. Sequencing was done on patients that had shown CD8+CD57+ cell expansion by flow cytometry. All patients had severe acquired aplastic anemia. Comment on this clonotype: The junction shows a germline mismatch at one end, possibly a read error.

Genomic DNA was employed as the template in profiling TCR beta VDJ and CDR3. MiXCR, run by TCRdb on the reads, gives a single entry per CDR3 protein. The sample has about 150,000 distinct CDR3 sequences; just over 50% are singletons. The TCR originated in a human donor with aplastic anemia. What was sequenced was sorted CD4+, CD8+, or CD8+CD57+ T cells (not recorded which) from PBMCs. V usage is TRBV20-1 and J usage is TRBJ2-5; possible D gene TRBD2, 5 bases. In nucleotides, the CDR3 is TGCAGTGCGATACATGCGCTTGCCGGGGAGACCCGGTACTTC. This gives the protein CSAIHALAGETRYF.